These 14 T cell receptor beta chains share one sample of origin, sequenced in a study of human T cells and chemical hapten exposure. Time point described: patch test 2, 6 weeks after DPC sensitization. Noted treatment: therapeutic diphenylcyclopropenone sensitization with weekly scalp DPC. MiXCR was run by TCRdb on the RACE reads, yielding one entry per CDR3 protein. This table has some 57,000 distinct CDR3 sequences, around 9.4% appearing once. Material: whole blood, obtained in connection with sensitization to the hapten diphenylcyclopropenone (DPC). The receptors come from a woman between 45 and 60 years old with alopecia areata. Some clones in this sample may be carry-over from other donors' samples.

The chain recombines TRBV6-1 with TRBJ2-1; a possible D gene is TRBD2 (5 bases). CDR1 is MNHNS, CDR2 SASEGT, per germline. Between the trimmed V and J ends, which lost 1 base and 8 bases, there was a span of 12 bases. The CDR3 length is 14 residues. DNA for the CDR3: TGTGCCAGCAGTGAAGGGCGGGCCCGGGATGAGCAGTTCTTC. It yields the protein CASSEGRARDEQFF.

This clonotype was counted at least ten times. V usage is TRBV12-3 or TRBV12-4 and J usage is TRBJ1-4; TRBD1 is a possible D gene (6 bases). Trimming took 1 base from V and 2 from J, leaving 14 bases between them. The CDR3 extends over 17 amino acids. CDR3 in amino acids: CASSLGGSRGTNEKLFF. As DNA, the CDR3 is TGTGCCAGCAGTTTAGGTGGATCTAGGGGGACTAATGAAAAACTGTTTTTT.

This clonotype came up many times. The J gene is TRBJ1-1, the V gene TRBV7-9, with no clear D. Trimming removed 6 bases from V and 5 bases from J, with 16 bases in between. Germline V gene sequence: CDR1 SEHNR, CDR2 FQNEAQ (reference sequence). The CDR3 contains 14 residues. This chain's CDR3 is CASRAISGETEAFF. The CDR3 DNA reads TGTGCCAGCAGAGCCATCTCCGGGGAAACTGAAGCTTTCTTT.

This clonotype was seen ten or more times. The chain carries TRBV5-1 and TRBJ2-3; 8 nucleotides match TRBD1. The germline gives CDR1 SGHRS, CDR2 YFSETQ. The CDR3 loop spans 14 amino acids. The V gene end was trimmed by 7 bases and the J gene end by 1 base; junction bases not matched to a gene: 5. CDR3 loop: CASGGQDRTDTQYF. CDR3 DNA: TGCGCCAGCGGGGGACAGGACCGCACAGATACGCAGTATTTT.

The V call is TRBV20-1, the J call TRBJ2-1; possible D gene TRBD2, 5 bases. The CDR3 extends over 13 amino acids. Trimming removed 7 bases from V and 1 base from J, with 11 bases in between. The germline gives CDR1 DFQATT, CDR2 SNEGSKA (reference sequence). The CDR3 sequence: CSVSGGSYNEQFF. DNA for the CDR3: TGCAGTGTATCGGGCGGGTCCTACAATGAGCAGTTCTTC.

This clonotype was seen many times. The rearrangement uses TRBV3-1 and TRBJ2-4; D gene unclear. Trimming shortened V by 1 base and J by 5 bases, and 6 bases separated the two germline ends. The CDR3 extends over 13 amino acids. The germline V gene encodes CDR1 LGHDT and CDR2 YNNKEL (reference sequence). In nucleotides, the CDR3 is TGTGCCAGCAGCCAAGGGCAGCAAAACATTCAGTACTTC. Translating gives CASSQGQQNIQYF.

This clonotype was counted at least ten times. The J gene is TRBJ2-6, the V gene TRBV28, with TRBD2 matching 8 bases. CDR1 and CDR2 (germline): MDHEN, SYDVKM. The V gene end was trimmed by 5 bases and the J gene end by 8 bases; junction bases not matched to a gene: 2. This CDR3 region has 13 residues. CDR3 protein: CASSPGGTNVLTF. The CDR3 DNA follows: TGTGCCAGCAGTCCGGGAGGGACCAACGTCCTGACTTTC.

This rearrangement joins TRBV6-5 to TRBJ1-1; weak D call: TRBD1 (5 bases). CDR3 size: 13 residues. Looked up from germline, CDR1 is MNHEY and CDR2 is SVGAGI. V was shortened by 6 bases and J by 0 bases, with 8 bases between the two germline ends. This CDR3 is CASRKGMNTEAFF. CDR3 bases: TGTGCCAGCAGGAAGGGGATGAACACTGAAGCTTTCTTT.

The chain is built from TRBV11-2 and TRBJ1-1, with D perhaps TRBD1 (5 bases). Germline V lookup: CDR1 SGHAT, CDR2 FQNNGV. V was pared by 5 bases and J by 5 bases, with 15 bases between. This CDR3 contains 14 residues. CDR3 amino acids: CASSQQGQGTEAFF. The CDR3 region has the DNA TGTGCCAGCAGCCAACAAGGTCAGGGAACTGAAGCTTTCTTT.

The V call is TRBV5-4, the J call TRBJ2-3, with TRBD2 identical over 9 bases. V was pared by 3 bases and J by 4 bases, with 9 bases of the junction left unmatched. Germline CDR1 is SGHNT and CDR2 is YYREEE (reference sequence). CDR3 length: 16 residues. This chain's CDR3 is CASSWAGGPVSDTQYF. The CDR3, as DNA: TGTGCCAGCAGCTGGGCGGGGGGGCCCGTCTCAGATACGCAGTATTTT.

This clonotype showed up many times. The CDR3 DNA is TGCGCCAGCAGTGACACACCCGCGGCTGGCTACACCTTC. Its protein product is CASSDTPAAGYTF. The V gene is TRBV10-1, the J gene TRBJ1-2; D unclear. CDR3 length: 13 amino acids. CDR1 and CDR2 (germline): WNHNN, SYGVQD (reference sequence). Trimming stripped 3 bases from V and 7 bases from J, with 12 bases between.

This clonotype was found a few times. V gene TRBV29-1 combines with J gene TRBJ2-2; 9 bases align to TRBD2. The V gene's germline CDR1 is SQVTM and CDR2 ANQGSEA. J was trimmed by 4 bases and V by 5 bases; bases with no gene match: 5. This CDR3 spans 14 amino acids. DNA for the CDR3: TGCAGCGTTTTAGCGGGAGCGGGCACCGGGGAGCTGTTTTTT. Residues: CSVLAGAGTGELFF.

The chain has TRBV29-1 and TRBJ1-1; D gene uncertain. The CDR3 loop spans 12 amino acids. Per germline, CDR1 SQVTM and CDR2 ANQGSEA. The V gene lost 5 bases and the J gene lost 0 bases, with 7 bases spanning the gap. CDR3: CSVIPLNTEAFF. The CDR3 region has the DNA TGCAGCGTTATACCCTTGAACACTGAAGCTTTCTTT.

The chain uses TRBV7-2 and TRBJ2-3, with 9 positions matching TRBD1. Per germline, CDR1 SGHTA and CDR2 FQGNSA. V lost 2 bases and J lost 3; bases outside the gene matches: 12. This CDR3 has 18 amino acids. CDR3 in DNA: TGTGCCAGCAGCTTACGTTCCGGGACAGGGATGATAACAGATACGCAGTATTTT. This codes for CASSLRSGTGMITDTQYF.